The 30 T cell receptor beta chains in this list originate from one sample, sequenced in a study of tumor-infiltrating lymphocytes in primary liver carcinoma. With a constant-region primer, TCR beta cDNA was made from about 0.5 ug of total RNA. Three-round nested multiplex PCR performed with slightly modified ARM-PCR produced the TCR beta libraries. Amplification in the first two PCR rounds was performed using TRBV1-TRBV30 forward primers and a C-beta reverse primer for approximately 10 cycles each. TCRdb re-analysed the multiplex PCR reads in MiXCR, keeping a single row per CDR3 protein. The sample records approximately 300,000 distinct CDR3 sequences, roughly 60% being singletons. Blood RNA came from unsorted whole blood; germline DNA was also extracted. Sequences were obtained from peripheral blood. These receptors all come from a man aged 40-49 years with primary liver carcinoma and hepatitis B virus infection.

This clonotype has only a few counts. With a much larger clone just one base away, this may be a read error. The chain is built from TRBV12-3 or TRBV12-4 and TRBJ2-2, with TRBD1 matching over 8 bases. The CDR3 is made up of 15 amino acids. The DNA for the CDR3 is TGTGCCAGCAGTGTCGACAGGGGCAACACCGAGGAGCTGTTTTTT. Translated, it gives CASSVDRGNTEELFF.

Concerning this clonotype: One end of the junction is discordant with germline, which a read error may explain. The chain employs TRBV10-3 and TRBJ2-7; no clear D gene. The CDR3 has 14 residues. Germline V CDR1 and CDR2: ENHRY, SYGVKD. The CDR3 DNA reads as TGTACCATCAGTGGGATGGTAGCTTTCGCCGAGCAGTACTTC. It encodes CTISGMVAFAEQYF.

Concerning this clonotype: Likely a read error: the CDR3 ends without its conserved phenylalanine or tryptophan. The chain recombines TRBV11-1 with TRBJ1-1; D is undetermined. The ends were cut back, 3 bases at V and 6 bases at J, with 17 bases in the middle. The CDR3 length is 15 residues. Germline values: CDR1 SGHAT, CDR2 FQDESV (reference sequence). The CDR3 sequence: CASSFEQTLVSEAFL. CDR3 bases: TGTGCCAGCAGCTTCGAACAGACCTTGGTGTCTGAAGCTTTCCTT.

This clonotype was detected a few times. Compared with germline, one end of the junction differs, possibly owing to a read error. The chain is built from TRBV11-2 and TRBJ2-1; D perhaps matches TRBD2 (6 bases). The CDR3 is 14 amino acids. CDR1 and CDR2 from the germline V gene are SGHAT and FQNNGV. In DNA, the CDR3 is TGTGCCAGCAGCCCAAGGAGGGAGACTAATGAGCAGCCCTTC. Amino acid sequence: CASSPRRETNEQPF.

This clonotype was recorded a few times. This sequence joins TRBV29-1 and TRBJ1-1; D uncertain. CDR1 and CDR2 (germline): SQVTM, ANQGSEA. The CDR3 extends over 12 amino acids. V dropped 6 bases and J dropped 5 bases, with 13 bases sitting between them. CDR3 in amino acids: CSVKTVVTEAFF. In DNA, the CDR3 is TGCAGCGTAAAAACAGTGGTGACTGAAGCTTTCTTT.

Points on this clonotype: The conserved phenylalanine or tryptophan is not found at the CDR3 terminus, so this likely reflects a read error. The V and J genes are TRBV12-3 or TRBV12-4 and TRBJ2-1, with 10 nucleotides matching TRBD1. Trimming took 5 bases from V and 0 from J; bases not matched to a gene: 7. The CDR3 runs 17 residues. The CDR3 reads CASSQRQGASSYNEQFL. CDR3 in DNA: TGTGCCAGCAGTCAGAGACAGGGGGCGAGCTCCTACAATGAGCAGTTCTTA.

Note on this clonotype: A much larger clone sits a single nucleotide away, making a read error possible. The chain couples TRBV6-2 or TRBV6-3 to TRBJ1-5; D call uncertain. Germline V lookup: CDR1 MNHEY, CDR2 SVGEGT. The CDR3 runs 15 residues. CDR3 coding DNA: TGTGCCAGCAGAGCCCGGGGAAGTGGCAATCAGTCCCAGCATTTT. Residues: CASRARGSGNQSQHF.

This clonotype was recorded only once. One base away lies a much larger clone, so this may be a sequencing read error. The genes are TRBV10-1 and TRBJ1-2, with 9 bases fitting TRBD1. Germline values: CDR1 WNHNN, CDR2 SYGVQD (reference sequence). The CDR3 runs to 17 residues. CDR3 loop: CASYPGQGNSPNYGYIF. CDR3 nucleotide sequence: TGCGCCAGTTATCCGGGACAGGGAAATTCCCCTAACTATGGCTACATCTTC.

This clonotype was seen once. A much larger clone differs by one base, so this may be a read error. This sequence joins TRBV4-3 and TRBJ2-7; 8 positions match TRBD2. The CDR3 extends over 15 amino acids. The ends lost 2 bases at V and 4 bases at J; junction bases unmatched: 7. Germline V lookup: CDR1 LGHNA, CDR2 YSLEER. CDR3 residues: CASSQKDSGRYEQYF. The CDR3 region has the DNA TGCGCCAGCAGCCAAAAGGACAGCGGGAGATACGAGCAGTACTTC.

This clonotype was seen repeatedly, ten times or more. V gene TRBV12-3 or TRBV12-4 combines with J gene TRBJ2-5; the D is unclear. This CDR3 comprises 13 residues. Trimming took 5 bases from V and 1 from J, leaving 8 bases between them. Here the CDR3 reads CASSRRAQETQYF. CDR3 nucleotides: TGTGCCAGCAGTCGACGTGCCCAAGAGACCCAGTACTTC.

This chain joins TRBV12-3 or TRBV12-4 and TRBJ2-5; possibly TRBD2 for D (5 bases). The CDR3 is 14 residues long. The V gene lost 4 bases and the J gene lost 12 bases, with 21 bases spanning the gap. The CDR3 sequence: CASSSERGLETKYF. The CDR3, as DNA: TGTGCCAGCAGTTCCGAGCGAGGGTTAGAGACAAAGTACTTC.

This clonotype was detected a few times. The chain has TRBV30 and TRBJ2-7; D possibly uses TRBD1 or TRBD2 (5 bases each). V was cut by 5 bases and J by 2 bases, with 13 bases left in between. Germline V lookup: CDR1 GTSNPN, CDR2 SVGIG (reference sequence). The CDR3 consists of 13 residues. The CDR3 sequence is CAWGTKGAYEQYF. DNA of the CDR3: TGTGCCTGGGGGACCAAGGGAGCCTACGAGCAGTACTTC.

This clonotype has ten or more counts. This CDR3 reads CASSSMEGASDNEQFF. Written as DNA, the CDR3 is TGTGCCAGCAGCTCGATGGAGGGAGCGTCGGACAATGAGCAGTTCTTC. This chain links TRBV4-2 with TRBJ2-1; maybe TRBD2 (6 bases). The length of the CDR3 is 16 residues. The germline CDR1 and CDR2 sequences are LGHNA and YNFKEQ. The V end was cut by 5 bases, the J end by 5 bases, with 19 bases between.

Turning to this clonotype: Because it lacks the conserved phenylalanine or tryptophan at the end, this CDR3 is likely a read error. The chain links TRBV5-1 to TRBJ2-7; D tentatively reads TRBD1 or TRBD2 (6 bases each). The V end was cut by 7 bases, the J end by 7 bases, with 15 bases between. The length of the CDR3 is 12 residues. From germline, CDR1 is SGHRS and CDR2 YFSETQ. In nucleotides, the CDR3 is TGCGCCAGCGGGGACTCCAGGGGAGAGCAGTACATC. Encoded protein: CASGDSRGEQYI.

A note on this clonotype: A read error may explain this, as a much larger clone is one base away. The chain carries TRBV6-5 and TRBJ2-5, with D perhaps matching TRBD2 (5 bases). The CDR3 covers 12 residues. The germline V gene has CDR1 MNHEY and CDR2 SVGAGI. Between the trimmed V and J ends, which lost 5 bases and 7 bases, there was a span of 11 bases. The CDR3 is CASSHPEGTQYF. The CDR3 bases are TGTGCCAGCAGTCACCCCGAGGGGACCCAGTACTTC.

The chain joins TRBV6-5 to TRBJ2-2; no clear D gene. V was trimmed by 4 bases and J by 9 bases, leaving 18 bases between them. Germline CDR1 MNHEY, CDR2 SVGAGI. This CDR3 contains 15 residues. The CDR3 here is CASSSQSVVTRELFF. DNA for the CDR3: TGTGCCAGCAGTTCTCAGTCGGTTGTAACCAGGGAGCTGTTTTTT.

This clonotype was seen only once. This chain links TRBV28 with TRBJ2-7, with D possibly called TRBD1 or TRBD2 (5 bases each). Germline assignment: CDR1 MDHEN and CDR2 SYDVKM. The CDR3 has 11 residues. Trimming removed 8 bases from V and 7 bases from J, with 12 bases in between. DNA for the CDR3: TGTGCCAGCGGGGACGGTCAAGAGCAGTACTTC. It yields the protein CASGDGQEQYF.

The rearrangement uses TRBV28 and TRBJ2-4; D ambiguous. Germline-derived CDR1 and CDR2 are MDHEN and SYDVKM. Trimming pared 4 bases from V and 0 bases from J, leaving 13 bases between. This CDR3 has 16 amino acids. The CDR3 region has the DNA TGTGCCAGCAGTTCCCTGGTCGCAATAGCCAAAAACATTCAGTACTTC. Translating gives CASSSLVAIAKNIQYF.

Concerning this clonotype itself: A junction boundary mismatches the germline segment, possibly from a read error. This chain joins TRBV25-1 and TRBJ2-1; 9 bases align to TRBD1. The germline CDR1 and CDR2 sequences are MGHDK and SYGVNS. This CDR3 contains 15 residues. As DNA, the CDR3 is TGTGCCAGCAGTGGGGACAGGGAGACCTACTATGAGCAGTTCTTC. It yields the protein CASSGDRETYYEQFF.

To note about this clonotype: This may be a read error, as it is one base from a much larger clone. V usage is TRBV28 and J usage is TRBJ2-7, with D possibly matching TRBD1 (5 bases). Germline V gene sequence: CDR1 MDHEN, CDR2 SYDVKM. This CDR3 has 16 residues. V was shortened by 3 bases and J by 0 bases, with 15 bases between the two germline ends. DNA of the CDR3: TGTGCCAGCAGTTTGTCAATGGGGCAGATCTCCTACGAGCAGTACTTC. Translating it yields CASSLSMGQISYEQYF.

About this clonotype: Germline and junction disagree at one end, which may indicate a read error. V usage is TRBV11-2 and J usage is TRBJ1-1; no firm D call. The CDR3 consists of 15 residues. Germline V gene data show CDR1 as SGHAT and CDR2 as FQNNGV. DNA of the CDR3: TGTGCCACCAGCTTGGCCAGGACGGCAAACACTGAAGCTTTCTTT. Encoded protein: CATSLARTANTEAFF.

As concerns this clonotype: Since the CDR3 does not end with the conserved phenylalanine or tryptophan, this likely comes from a read error. The chain couples TRBV11-1 to TRBJ2-4; 13 positions agree with TRBD2. CDR1 is SGHAT, CDR2 FQDESV, per germline (reference sequence). This CDR3 spans 17 amino acids. CDR3 coding DNA: TGTGCCAGCGGCTTTCCGGGGACTAGCGGGACCAAAAACATTCAGTACCTC. It encodes CASGFPGTSGTKNIQYL.

This clonotype was observed a handful of times. The V gene is TRBV28, the J gene TRBJ2-5; TRBD1 is a possible D gene (5 bases). V lost 2 bases to trimming and J lost 3 bases, with 16 bases between them. Per germline, CDR1 MDHEN and CDR2 SYDVKM. This CDR3 spans 16 amino acids. CDR3 loop: CASSLLDRGLEETQYF. DNA for the CDR3: TGTGCCAGCAGTTTACTCGACAGAGGTCTTGAAGAGACCCAGTACTTC.

About this clonotype itself: One end of the junction varies from germline; a read error may be responsible. This sequence joins TRBV6-6 and TRBJ2-1, with a weak D call TRBD2 (6 bases). There are 15 residues in the CDR3. In germline, CDR1 is MNHNY, CDR2 SVGAGI (reference sequence). This chain's CDR3 is CASGYPGDGYNEQSF. The CDR3 DNA is TGTGCCAGCGGTTACCCGGGAGACGGGTACAATGAGCAGTCCTTT.

About this clonotype: Sequence at one end of the junction differs from germline and may be a read error. The chain employs TRBV6-2 or TRBV6-3 and TRBJ2-5, with D perhaps given as TRBD1 or TRBD2 (5 bases each). The CDR3 has 19 residues. The germline V gene encodes CDR1 MNHEY and CDR2 SVGEGT. The CDR3 loop is CASSYGTTFSDPGGETQNF. CDR3 in DNA: TGTGCCAGCAGTTACGGGACGACGTTTAGCGACCCGGGTGGAGAGACCCAGAACTTC.

This clonotype has more than one count but fewer than ten. V usage is TRBV5-1 and J usage is TRBJ1-3; 9 bases agree with TRBD1. This CDR3 has 16 residues. V lost 7 bases to trimming and J lost 2 bases; unmatched junction nucleotides: 10. Germline loops: CDR1 SGHRS, CDR2 YFSETQ. The CDR3 region has the DNA TGCGCCAGCGGCGAACAGGGGGCGGACGCTGGAAACACCATATATTTT. It codes for CASGEQGADAGNTIYF.

With respect to this clonotype: At one end the junction does not follow the germline gene, possibly because of a read error. The rearrangement uses TRBV25-1 and TRBJ1-1; D call uncertain. CDR1 is MGHDK and CDR2 is SYGVNS in the germline V gene. The CDR3 has 12 residues. The CDR3, as DNA: TGTACCAGCAGTGAATTGGGGACTGAAGCTTTCTTT. Its protein product is CTSSELGTEAFF.

As concerns this clonotype: A much larger clone lies a single base off, so this may be a read error. The gene calls are TRBV29-1 and TRBJ2-7; maybe TRBD1 (6 bases). The CDR3 sequence is 11 residues long. Trimming pared 7 bases from V and 2 bases from J, leaving 9 bases between. CDR1 is SQVTM and CDR2 is ANQGSEA in the germline V gene. The CDR3: CSAGTTYEQYF. The CDR3 nucleotides are TGCAGCGCCGGGACAACCTACGAGCAGTACTTC.

As for this clonotype: A read error is possible here, since a much larger clone lies one base away. J is TRBJ2-3 and V is TRBV5-5; the D call may be TRBD1 or TRBD2 (6 bases each). The length of the CDR3 is 15 residues. Germline V gene lookup returns CDR1 SGHKS and CDR2 YYEKEE (reference sequence). DNA of the CDR3: TGTGCCAGCAGCTTGGGACACCGGGGGCTAGATACGCGGTATTTT. It is translated as CASSLGHRGLDTRYF.

The V call is TRBV12-3 or TRBV12-4, the J call TRBJ1-5; D is perhaps TRBD1 (6 bases). The germline V and J ends were trimmed by 11 bases and 1 base, with 12 bases remaining between them. This CDR3 spans 13 amino acids. The CDR3 nucleotides read TGTGCCCGCGGAACAGGGAGCAATCAGCCCCAGCATTTT. Translation gives CARGTGSNQPQHF.